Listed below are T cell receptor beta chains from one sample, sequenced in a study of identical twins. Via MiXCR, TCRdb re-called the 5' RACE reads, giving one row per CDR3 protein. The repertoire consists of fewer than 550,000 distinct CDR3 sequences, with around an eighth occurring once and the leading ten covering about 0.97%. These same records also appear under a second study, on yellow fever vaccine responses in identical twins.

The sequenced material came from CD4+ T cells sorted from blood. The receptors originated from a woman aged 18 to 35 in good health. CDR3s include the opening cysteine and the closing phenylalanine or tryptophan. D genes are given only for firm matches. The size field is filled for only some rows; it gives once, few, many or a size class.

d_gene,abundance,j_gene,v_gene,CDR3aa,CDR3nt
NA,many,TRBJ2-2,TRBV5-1,CASSFGANTGELFF,TGCGCCAGCAGCTTCGGGGCGAACACCGGGGAGCTGTTTTTT
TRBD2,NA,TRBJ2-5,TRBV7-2,CASSAIAGGGETQYF,TGTGCCAGCAGCGCGATAGCGGGGGGTGGAGAGACCCAGTACTTC
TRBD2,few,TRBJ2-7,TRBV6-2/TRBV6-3,CASSYSGRNYEQYF,TGTGCCAGCAGTTACAGCGGGAGAAACTACGAGCAGTACTTC
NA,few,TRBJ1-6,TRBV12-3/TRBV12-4,CASSLEAGKSYNSPLHF,TGTGCCAGCAGTTTAGAGGCAGGGAAATCCTATAATTCACCCCTCCACTTT
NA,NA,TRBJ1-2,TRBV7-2,CASSEGRANYGYTF,TGTGCCAGCAGCGAGGGACGGGCTAACTATGGCTACACCTTC
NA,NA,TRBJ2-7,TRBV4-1,CASSQGAGTYEQYF,TGCGCCAGCAGCCAAGGAGCGGGGACATACGAGCAGTACTTC
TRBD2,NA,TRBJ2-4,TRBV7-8,CASSSGTSGGASIQYF,TGTGCCAGCAGCTCAGGCACTAGCGGGGGGGCGAGCATTCAGTACTTC
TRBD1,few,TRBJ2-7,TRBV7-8,CASSFRDRGTYEQYF,TGTGCCAGCAGCTTTAGGGACAGGGGTACCTACGAGCAGTACTTC
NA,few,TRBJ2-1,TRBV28,CASSFGGASYNEQFF,TGTGCCAGCAGTTTCGGCGGGGCCTCCTACAATGAGCAGTTCTTC
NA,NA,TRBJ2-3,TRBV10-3,CAINSEASTDTQYF,TGTGCCATCAATTCCGAGGCTAGCACAGATACGCAGTATTTT
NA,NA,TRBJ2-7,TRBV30,CAWSETTGRYEQYF,TGTGCCTGGAGTGAAACGACAGGAAGATACGAGCAGTACTTC
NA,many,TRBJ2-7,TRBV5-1,CASSLDPAPEQYF,TGCGCCAGCAGCTTGGATCCGGCTCCCGAGCAGTACTTC
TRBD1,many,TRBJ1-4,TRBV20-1,CSALGQGWREKLFF,TGCAGTGCTTTGGGACAGGGCTGGAGGGAAAAACTGTTTTTT
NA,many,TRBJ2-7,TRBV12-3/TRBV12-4,CASNRAPSYEQYF,TGTGCCAGCAACAGGGCTCCATCCTACGAGCAGTACTTC
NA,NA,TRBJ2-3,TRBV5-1,CASSSELVDTQYF,TGCGCCAGCAGCTCGGAGCTTGTGGATACGCAGTATTTT
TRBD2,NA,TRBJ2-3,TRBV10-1,CASSASGSDTQYF,TGCGCCAGCAGTGCTAGCGGGAGTGATACGCAGTATTTT
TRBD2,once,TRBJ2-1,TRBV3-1,CASSQDVPGLAGGRGNEQFF,TGTGCCAGCAGCCAGGACGTACCGGGACTAGCGGGGGGGCGGGGGAATGAGCAGTTCTTC
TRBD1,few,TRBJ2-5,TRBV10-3,CAISADRGQETQYF,TGTGCCATCAGTGCGGACAGGGGGCAAGAGACCCAGTACTTC
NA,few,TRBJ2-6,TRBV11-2,CASSLQQSGANVLTF,TGTGCCAGCAGCTTACAGCAGTCTGGGGCCAACGTCCTGACTTTC
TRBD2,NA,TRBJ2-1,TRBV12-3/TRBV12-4,CASSFERGGNEQFF,TGTGCCAGCAGTTTCGAGCGGGGGGGGAATGAGCAGTTCTTC
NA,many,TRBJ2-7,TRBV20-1,CSARDIGGAGVYEQYF,TGCAGTGCTAGAGATATCGGCGGAGCAGGGGTCTACGAGCAGTACTTC
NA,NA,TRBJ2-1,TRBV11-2,CASSLVDFRGRQPSYNEQFF,TGTGCCAGCAGCTTAGTGGATTTTCGGGGACGGCAGCCTTCCTACAATGAGCAGTTCTTC
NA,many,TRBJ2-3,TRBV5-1,CASSVSQRQYF,TGCGCCAGCAGCGTATCCCAAAGGCAGTATTTT
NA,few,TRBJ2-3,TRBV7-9,CASSLVGGLERF,TGTGCCAGCAGCTTAGTAGGGGGGCTAGAGCGATTT
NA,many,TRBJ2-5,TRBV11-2,CASSLVRGAQYF,TGTGCCAGCAGCTTAGTTAGGGGGGCCCAGTACTTC
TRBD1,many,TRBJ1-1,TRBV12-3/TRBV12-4,CASSYSGGGTEAFF,TGTGCCAGCAGTTATTCAGGGGGAGGTACTGAAGCTTTCTTT